What follows describes a single TCR beta chain. V shed 0 bases, J shed 2 bases, and the junction held 4 bases outside the gene matches. The CDR3 sequence is 16 residues long. Germline V gene data show CDR1 as SGDLS and CDR2 as YYNGEE. The sample is drawn from a study of blood T cell repertoires in COVID-19. Study summary: PBMCs, B-cell-depleted T cells, or T cells provided the cDNA or gDNA that made up the material.

Assay used: immunoSEQ multiplex PCR; TCRdb lists only in-frame clones, some missing. This sample yields about 32,000 clones, of which over 75% are seen a single time; about an eighth belongs to the top ten. The source of this sequence is a man in his fifties or sixties with active COVID-19. The sample consisted of peripheral blood. V gene TRBV9 combines with J gene TRBJ2-3, with 9 bases fitting TRBD2. The CDR3 DNA reads TGTGCCAGCAGCGTAGCGGCGGGAGGGAACACAGATACGCAGTATTTT. Protein: CASSVAAGGNTDTQYF.